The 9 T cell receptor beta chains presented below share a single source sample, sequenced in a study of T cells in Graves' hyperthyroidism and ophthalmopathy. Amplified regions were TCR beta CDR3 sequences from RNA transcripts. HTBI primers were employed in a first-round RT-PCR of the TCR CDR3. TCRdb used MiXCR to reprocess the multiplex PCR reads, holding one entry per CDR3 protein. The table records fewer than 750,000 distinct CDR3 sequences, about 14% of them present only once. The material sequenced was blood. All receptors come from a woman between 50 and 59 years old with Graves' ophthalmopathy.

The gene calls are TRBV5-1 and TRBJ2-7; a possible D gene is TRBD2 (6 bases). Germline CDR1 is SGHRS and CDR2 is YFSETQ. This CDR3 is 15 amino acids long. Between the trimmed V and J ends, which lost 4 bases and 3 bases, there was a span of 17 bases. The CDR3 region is CASSPGLLTLYEQYF. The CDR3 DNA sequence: TGCGCCAGCAGCCCGGGACTTTTGACCCTCTACGAGCAGTACTTC.

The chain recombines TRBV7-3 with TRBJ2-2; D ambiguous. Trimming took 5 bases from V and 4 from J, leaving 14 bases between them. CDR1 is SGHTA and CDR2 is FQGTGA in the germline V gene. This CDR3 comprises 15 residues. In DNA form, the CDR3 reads TGTGCCAGCAGCATCGACACCTCGCCCACCGGGGAGCTGTTTTTT. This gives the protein CASSIDTSPTGELFF. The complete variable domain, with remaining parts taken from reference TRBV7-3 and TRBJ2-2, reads GAGVSQTPSNKVTEKGKYVELRCDPISGHTALYWYRQSLGQGPEFLIYFQGTGAADDSGLPNDRFFAVRPEGSVSTLKIQRTERGDSAVYLCASSIDTSPTGELFFGEGSRLTVL.

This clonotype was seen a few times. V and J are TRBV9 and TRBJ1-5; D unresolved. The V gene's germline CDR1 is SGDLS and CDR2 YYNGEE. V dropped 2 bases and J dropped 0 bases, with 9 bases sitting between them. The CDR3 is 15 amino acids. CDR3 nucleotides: TGTGCCAGCAGCGTTTCGGCTTATAGCAATCAGCCCCAGCATTTT. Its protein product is CASSVSAYSNQPQHF.

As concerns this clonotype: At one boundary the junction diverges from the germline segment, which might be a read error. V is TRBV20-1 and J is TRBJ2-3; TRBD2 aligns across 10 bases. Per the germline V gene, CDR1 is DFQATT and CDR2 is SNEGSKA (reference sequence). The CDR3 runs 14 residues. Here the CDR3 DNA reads TGCAGTGCTAGAAAAGCGGGAGGGCCGGGTACGCAATATTTT. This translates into CSARKAGGPGTQYF.

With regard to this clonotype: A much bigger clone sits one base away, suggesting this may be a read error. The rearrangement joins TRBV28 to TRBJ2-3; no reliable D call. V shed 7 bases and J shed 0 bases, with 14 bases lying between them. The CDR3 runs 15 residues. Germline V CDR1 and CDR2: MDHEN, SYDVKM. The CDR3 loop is CASNSADRSTDTQYF. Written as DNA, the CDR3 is TGTGCCAGCAATAGTGCGGACCGTAGCACAGATACGCAGTATTTT.

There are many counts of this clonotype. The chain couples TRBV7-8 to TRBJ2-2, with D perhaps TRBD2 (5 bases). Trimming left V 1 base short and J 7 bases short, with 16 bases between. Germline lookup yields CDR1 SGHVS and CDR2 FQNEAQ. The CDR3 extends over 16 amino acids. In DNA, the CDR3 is TGTGCCAGCAGCTTAGTTCGGACTCCTTCGGGCGGGGAGCTGTTTTTT. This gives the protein CASSLVRTPSGGELFF.

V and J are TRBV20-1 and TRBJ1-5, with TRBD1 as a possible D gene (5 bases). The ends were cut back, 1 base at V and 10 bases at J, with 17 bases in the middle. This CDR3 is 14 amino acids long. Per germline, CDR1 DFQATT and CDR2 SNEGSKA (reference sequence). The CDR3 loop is CSARGGDAFFPQHF. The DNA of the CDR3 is TGCAGTGCTAGAGGGGGGGACGCTTTCTTCCCCCAGCATTTT.

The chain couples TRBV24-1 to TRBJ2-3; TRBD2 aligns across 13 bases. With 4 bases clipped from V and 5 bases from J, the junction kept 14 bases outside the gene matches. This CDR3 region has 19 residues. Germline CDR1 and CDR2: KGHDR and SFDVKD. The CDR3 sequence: CATSDRAWTSGSLGDTQYF. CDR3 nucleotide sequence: TGTGCCACCAGTGACCGAGCGTGGACTAGCGGGAGTTTGGGAGATACGCAGTATTTT.

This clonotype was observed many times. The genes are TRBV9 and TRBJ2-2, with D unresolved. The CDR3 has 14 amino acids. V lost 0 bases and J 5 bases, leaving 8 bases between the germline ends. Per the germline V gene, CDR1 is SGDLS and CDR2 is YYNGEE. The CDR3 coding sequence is TGTGCCAGCAGCGTAGGTTGGGGAACCGGGGAGCTGTTTTTT. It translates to CASSVGWGTGELFF.